The 8 T cell receptor beta chains in this list originate from one sample, sequenced in a study of T cells in Graves' hyperthyroidism and ophthalmopathy. Template material for amplifying TCR beta CDR3 regions consisted of RNA transcripts. First-round RT-PCR of the TCR CDR3 relied on the HTBI primer set. TCRdb recomputed calls from the multiplex PCR reads with MiXCR, one row per CDR3 protein. The sample lists a few hundred thousand distinct CDR3 sequences; roughly 14% were seen once. The source material was blood. These receptors all stem from a woman aged 25 to 45 with Graves' hyperthyroidism.

The chain employs TRBV7-2 and TRBJ2-2, with TRBD2 matching over 8 bases. V shed 2 bases and J 5 bases; nucleotides not matched to a gene: 7. The length of the CDR3 is 16 residues. Germline assignment: CDR1 SGHTA and CDR2 FQGNSA. As DNA, the CDR3 is TGTGCCAGCAGCTTAATCCCGGGACTAGGTACCGGGGAGCTGTTTTTT. Its translation is CASSLIPGLGTGELFF.

This clonotype appeared a few times. The V and J genes are TRBV27 and TRBJ2-7, with unresolved D. CDR3 length: 14 amino acids. Trimming removed 0 bases at V and 0 bases at J, with 6 bases between. Per the germline V gene, CDR1 is MNHEY and CDR2 is SMNVEV (reference sequence). The CDR3 DNA reads as TGTGCCAGCAGTTTATCGCCCCCCTCCTACGAGCAGTACTTC. Protein product: CASSLSPPSYEQYF.

A single count supports this clonotype. V is TRBV10-2 and J is TRBJ2-7, with a weak D call TRBD2 (5 bases). The germline CDR1 and CDR2 sequences are WSHSY and SAAADI. Deletions cut 9 bases from V and 0 bases from J, with 12 bases between. The CDR3 runs to 13 residues. The CDR3 region is CASGLPGSYEQYF. CDR3 in DNA: TGCGCCAGTGGACTGCCAGGCTCCTACGAGCAGTACTTC.

This clonotype appeared a few times. The V and J genes are TRBV7-6 and TRBJ2-5; no definite D call. Germline V gene sequence: CDR1 SGHVS, CDR2 FNYEAQ. Trimming pared 5 bases from V and 2 bases from J, leaving 12 bases between. This CDR3 has 14 residues. The CDR3 nucleotides are TGTGCCAGCAGCACGACCATGGGGCAAGAGACCCAGTACTTC. Protein sequence: CASSTTMGQETQYF.

V usage is TRBV18 and J usage is TRBJ2-1; weak D call: TRBD2 (5 bases). Trimming removed 6 bases from V and 3 bases from J, with 15 bases in between. This CDR3 has 15 amino acids. The germline CDR1 and CDR2 sequences are KGHSH and LQKENI. Written as DNA, the CDR3 is TGTGCCAGCTCCCTCCAGAGGGAGATCTACAATGAGCAGTTCTTC. Protein: CASSLQREIYNEQFF.

On this clonotype: The junction departs from germline at one end; a sequencing error may be responsible. The chain combines TRBV18 with TRBJ2-7; the D gene could be TRBD1 or TRBD2 (5 bases each). Germline V gene data show CDR1 as KGHSH and CDR2 as LQKENI. The CDR3 has 12 amino acids. In DNA form, the CDR3 reads TGTGCCAGCTCACCTGGGGGTTACGAGCGGTACTTC. This gives the protein CASSPGGYERYF.

This clonotype was seen more than once but under ten times. This chain uses TRBV18 with TRBJ2-7, with 8 bases lining up with TRBD2. The CDR3 is 15 amino acids. The V gene end was trimmed by 3 bases and the J gene end by 3 bases; junction bases not matched to a gene: 7. Germline V lookup: CDR1 KGHSH, CDR2 LQKENI. The CDR3 sequence: CASSPNPSGSYEQYF. The CDR3 coding sequence is TGTGCCAGCTCACCCAACCCCAGCGGGAGCTACGAGCAGTACTTC. Full variable domain (rest looked up from reference TRBV18 and TRBJ2-7): NAGVMQNPRHLVRRRGQEARLRCSPMKGHSHVYWYRQLPEEGLKFMVYLQKENIIDESGMPKERFSAEFPKEGPSILRIQQVVRGDSAAYFCASSPNPSGSYEQYFGPGTRLTVT.

The sample holds many counts of this clonotype. The chain couples TRBV29-1 to TRBJ2-7, with D possibly called TRBD1 or TRBD2 (5 bases each). V lost 4 bases and J 5 bases, leaving 12 bases between the germline ends. The CDR3 length is 12 residues. Germline CDR1 SQVTM, CDR2 ANQGSEA. CDR3 residues: CSVGRTRDEQYF. The CDR3 DNA is TGCAGCGTTGGGAGGACCAGGGACGAGCAGTACTTC.